This T cell receptor (beta chain) was recorded in a study of shared clonotypes between healthy human individuals. This clone was found once. J lost 3 bases, V lost 7 bases, and 12 bases had no gene match. The CDR3 is 16 residues long. Germline V gene data show CDR1 as SNHLY and CDR2 as FYNNEI. Method: immunoSEQ multiplex PCR; TCRdb's copy keeps in-frame clones and lacks some. The sample has roughly 2.5 million clones, approximately 92% seen once. The chain carries TRBV2 and TRBJ1-1; 9 bases align to TRBD1. This clonotype was obtained from a man aged 18 to 35 in good health. What was sequenced was naive CD4+ T cells sorted from blood. As to subset: CD45RA+ positively selected. CDR3 sequence reads: CASTIGQGSADTEAFF. Here the CDR3 DNA reads TGTGCCAGCACGATCGGACAGGGGAGTGCGGACACTGAAGCTTTCTTT.